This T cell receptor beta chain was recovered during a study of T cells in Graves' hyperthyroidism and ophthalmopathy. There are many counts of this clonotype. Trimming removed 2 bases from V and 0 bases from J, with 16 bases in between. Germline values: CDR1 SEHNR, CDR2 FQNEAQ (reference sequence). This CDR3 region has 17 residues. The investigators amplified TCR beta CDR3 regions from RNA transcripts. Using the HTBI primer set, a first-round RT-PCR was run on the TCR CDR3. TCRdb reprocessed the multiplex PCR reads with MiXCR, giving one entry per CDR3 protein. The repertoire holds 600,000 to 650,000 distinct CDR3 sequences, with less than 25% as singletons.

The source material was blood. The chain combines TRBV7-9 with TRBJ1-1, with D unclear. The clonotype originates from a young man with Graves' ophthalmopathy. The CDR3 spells CASSLHNRGPLNTEAFF. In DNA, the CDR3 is TGTGCCAGCAGCTTACATAATCGGGGTCCTCTGAACACTGAAGCTTTCTTT.